This passage covers 10 T cell receptor beta chains from one sample sequenced in a study of identical twins. TCRdb re-analysed the 5' RACE reads in MiXCR, keeping a single row per CDR3 protein. The top ten clones hold less than 0.35% of a sample with approximately 1.8 million distinct CDR3 sequences, around 29% of them seen once. The sequencing sample was made of cord blood. Receptors were obtained from a newborn girl in good health.

The genes are TRBV20-1 and TRBJ1-6; D is ambiguous. Germline V gives CDR1 DFQATT, CDR2 SNEGSKA (reference sequence). This CDR3 has 14 amino acids. V was cut by 3 bases and J by 5 bases, with 11 bases left in between. CDR3 in DNA: TGCAGTGCTAGTGCGGGTTATGATAATTCACCCCTCCACTTT. This sequence encodes CSASAGYDNSPLHF.

The chain is built from TRBV29-1 and TRBJ2-7, with a tentative D call TRBD2 (5 bases). The CDR3 totals 13 residues. V lost 4 bases and J lost 0, with 10 bases in between. The germline gives CDR1 SQVTM, CDR2 ANQGSEA. CDR3 amino acids: CSVVAGPSYEQYF. Written as DNA, the CDR3 is TGCAGCGTTGTTGCGGGCCCCTCCTACGAGCAGTACTTC.

V and J are TRBV11-2 and TRBJ2-7; 10 nucleotides line up with TRBD2. Germline lookup yields CDR1 SGHAT and CDR2 FQNNGV. The J segment lost 2 bases and the V segment lost 0 bases, leaving 7 bases of the junction unmatched. The CDR3 covers 17 residues. The DNA of the CDR3 is TGTGCCAGCAGCTTAGATCCCGGGACTAGCGAAACCTACGAGCAGTACTTC. This gives the protein CASSLDPGTSETYEQYF.

The chain combines TRBV20-1 with TRBJ1-2; 9 nucleotides align to TRBD1. V was pared by 0 bases and J by 2 bases, with 4 bases of the junction left unmatched. The CDR3 totals 15 residues. Germline CDR1 DFQATT, CDR2 SNEGSKA (reference sequence). Here the CDR3 DNA reads TGCAGTGCTAGAGAATCAGGGACAGGGAACTATGGCTACACCTTC. Protein sequence: CSARESGTGNYGYTF.

The chain couples TRBV7-9 to TRBJ2-2, with 8 bases aligning to TRBD1. The ends lost 3 bases at V and 4 bases at J; junction bases unmatched: 4. Germline CDR1 reads SEHNR; CDR2 reads FQNEAQ (reference sequence). The CDR3 is made up of 15 amino acids. CDR3 bases: TGTGCCAGCAGCTTCCTCGACAGGGGCACCGGGGAGCTGTTTTTT. Translation gives CASSFLDRGTGELFF.

The chain carries TRBV28 and TRBJ2-7; 11 positions agree with TRBD2. The V segment lost 6 bases and the J segment 2 bases; nucleotides outside the gene matches: 6. This CDR3 comprises 15 residues. Germline CDR1 MDHEN, CDR2 SYDVKM. CDR3 protein: CASRIPLAGAYEQYF. CDR3 nucleotide sequence: TGTGCCAGCAGGATCCCACTAGCGGGAGCCTACGAGCAGTACTTC.

The chain uses TRBV6-1 and TRBJ2-1; 9 bases fit TRBD2. Trimming took 5 bases from V and 2 from J; bases not matched to a gene: 16. Germline V gene data show CDR1 as MNHNS and CDR2 as SASEGT. The CDR3 covers 19 residues. The CDR3 loop reads CASSRGISGRVSPYNEQFF. CDR3 nucleotide sequence: TGTGCCAGCAGTAGAGGGATTAGCGGGAGAGTGAGCCCCTACAATGAGCAGTTCTTC.

This clonotype has only a few counts. The CDR3 DNA reads as TGTGCCAGCAGCACACAGGGGGCAGACTATAATTCACCCCTCCACTTT. This gives the protein CASSTQGADYNSPLHF. The chain recombines TRBV4-2 with TRBJ1-6, with 9 bases that match TRBD1. V shed 5 bases and J 3 bases; nucleotides not matched to a gene: 5. CDR1 and CDR2 from the germline V gene are LGHNA and YNFKEQ. This CDR3 comprises 16 residues.

V and J are TRBV5-6 and TRBJ2-7; 9 nucleotides align to TRBD1. V shed 5 bases, J shed 3 bases, and the junction held 9 bases outside the gene matches. Germline V gene data show CDR1 as SGHDT and CDR2 as YYEEEE. This CDR3 has 15 amino acids. In DNA, the CDR3 is TGTGCCAGCAGTAAACAGGGGGCCAGGGTCTACGAGCAGTACTTC. Translated, it gives CASSKQGARVYEQYF.

This chain connects TRBV28 to TRBJ2-3; 10 bases fit TRBD2. CDR1 MDHEN and CDR2 SYDVKM come from the germline V gene. The CDR3 contains 17 residues. Trimming at V came to 5 bases and at J to 1 base, leaving 9 bases not matched to a gene. The CDR3 DNA follows: TGTGCCAGCAGTAAACTAGCGGGAAGAGACGGCACAGATACGCAGTATTTT. It specifies CASSKLAGRDGTDTQYF.